This T cell receptor beta chain was found in a study of blood T cell repertoires in COVID-19. Study at large: From the United States, Italy and Spain came samples of acute and convalescent COVID-19. The analysed material was cDNA or gDNA that came from T cells, B-cell-depleted T cells, or PBMCs.

The CDR3 totals 18 residues. Germline CDR1 reads MGHDK; CDR2 reads SYGVNS. V shed 2 bases, J shed 3 bases, and the junction held 9 bases outside the gene matches. Seattle-derived patients entered the study during active infection and were followed longitudinally. How the authors handled the data: Estimation of nucleated cell counts was performed using reference gene primer amplification. The repertoire was sequenced with immunoSEQ multiplex PCR; TCRdb's copy has only in-frame clones and lacks some. The DNA gave D and trimming, while V, J and clone size come from that table. The sample lists about 180,000 clones, approximately 88% occurring once.

This receptor was identified in a woman between 40 and 55 years old with COVID-19, enrolled during active disease. This chain uses TRBV25-1 with TRBJ2-6, with 8 positions matching TRBD1. The sample was peripheral blood. The CDR3 is CASSEGAAGGYGANVLTF. CDR3 nucleotides: TGTGCCAGCAGTGAAGGGGCGGCAGGGGGCTATGGGGCCAACGTCCTGACTTTC.